This T cell receptor (beta chain) was sequenced for a study of T-cell memory formation after mild COVID-19 (dated by TCRdb to about 2021). About the full investigation: TCR sequence clusters from the two donors were found to be largely donor specific. In a couple of donors, T-cell clones that expanded and contracted after mild COVID-19 were followed by sequencing TCRalpha and TCRbeta repertoires longitudinally. The cohort was made up of two young adult volunteers, one female and one male, who were previously healthy. What the research found in general, with its limitations: Some responding clones were found in pre-infection memory, which suggests that pre-existing cross-reactive memory T cells took part in the SARS-CoV-2 response. Clones that contracted from day 15 to 85 showed balanced CD4/CD8 phenotypes, whereas a second wave of clones that expanded from day 15 to 37 leaned towards CD4+. Whether the second-wave clones peaking on day 37 were SARS-CoV-2 specific was not confirmed. Contracting CD4+ clones were found mainly in CM and EM memory subsets, while CD8+ clones were enriched in EMRA. Only a couple of mild cases were covered in the study, and larger cohorts including severe cases with pre-infection samples were considered necessary.

Ficoll-Paque density gradient centrifugation was used to isolate PBMCs. Sequencing took place on an Illumina NovaSeq 6000. TCRalpha and TCRbeta cDNA libraries were constructed by 5'RACE with constant-segment primers, with sample barcodes and unique molecular identifiers being introduced. RNA was extracted from every sample with Trizol reagent. Libraries were amplified in two PCR steps, with a second sample barcode and Illumina TruSeq adapters added in the second step. The libraries were sequenced on an Illumina NovaSeq using 2 x 150 bp paired-end reads. The original pipeline was this. Demultiplexing of reads and collapsing into UMI-guided consensus sequences were performed with migec v1.2.7. Using mixcr v2.1.11, the UMI consensuses were aligned to TRA and TRB V and J templates and assembled into clonotypes. Clonotypes were classified as expanded or contracted when called significant by both edgeR and NoisET, with noise models trained on biological replicates. edgeR calls used a false discovery rate-adjusted p below 0.01 and a log2 fold-change threshold of 1. PCA with hierarchical clustering of max-normalized trajectories of the 1000 most abundant clonotypes was used as exploratory dynamics analysis. The CD4 or CD8 phenotype of responding clones was assigned using the separately sequenced CD4+ and CD8+ repertoires. TCRdb redid the processing of the public reads, applying fastp at Q25 and MiXCR, and retained in-frame beta chains. Rows with one shared CDR3 protein collapse into an entry with the most common genes and DNA. These V and J calls rely on TCRdb rather than the paper's analysis. The sample table records a few hundred thousand distinct CDR3 sequences; around 26% of these occur just once. The ten largest clones capture about an eighth of the sample.

On this clonotype: Its cognate antigen has yet to be identified. Qualities for individual bases were not recorded, and no much larger clone is one base off.

The CDR3 spans 13 residues, from the cysteine through the phenylalanine. The sequence is cut down to CDR3 DNA, 39 bases in frame from base 1. The germline V gene yields SQVTM for CDR1 and ANQGSEA for CDR2. A distance of 12 bases separates the germline ends of V and J, which lose 6 bases and 1 base respectively. Sequencing was done on a sample of PBMCs or a T cell subset sorted from them (not recorded which). The receptor chain draws on TRBV29-1 and TRBJ1-2, with the identity of the D gene unclear. This clonotype originated in an adult woman who had mild COVID-19 (a few samples of this study predate the infection). The sample titles of this study are shuffled in the database, so cell type and time point are left out; the donor was told from shared clones. The CDR3 reads CSVIRVSNYGYTF. The bases are TGCAGCGTAATCAGAGTTAGTAACTATGGCTACACCTTC.